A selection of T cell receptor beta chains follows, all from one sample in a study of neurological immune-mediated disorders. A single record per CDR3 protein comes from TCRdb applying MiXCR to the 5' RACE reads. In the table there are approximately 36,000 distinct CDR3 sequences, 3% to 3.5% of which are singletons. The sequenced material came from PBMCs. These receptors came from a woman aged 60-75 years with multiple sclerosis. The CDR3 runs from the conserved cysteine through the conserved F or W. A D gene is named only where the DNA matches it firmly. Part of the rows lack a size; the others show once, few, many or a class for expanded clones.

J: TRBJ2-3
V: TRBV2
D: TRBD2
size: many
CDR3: CASKFGGGSTDTQYF
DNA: TGTGCCAGCAAGTTCGGCGGGGGATCCACAGATACGCAGTATTTT

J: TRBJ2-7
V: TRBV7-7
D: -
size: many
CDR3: CASSLLWDKYSYEQYF
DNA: TGTGCCAGCAGCCTCCTTTGGGACAAATACTCCTACGAGCAGTACTTC

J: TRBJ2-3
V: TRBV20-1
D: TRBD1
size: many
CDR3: CSARTGGAGDTQYF
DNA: TGCAGTGCTAGGACAGGGGGCGCGGGAGATACGCAGTATTTT

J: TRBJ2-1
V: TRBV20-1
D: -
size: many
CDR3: CSATYGSSYNEQFF
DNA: TGCAGTGCTACCTACGGGAGCTCCTACAATGAGCAGTTCTTC

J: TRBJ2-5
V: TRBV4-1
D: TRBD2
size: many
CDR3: CASSAMGLAGGRGETQYF
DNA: TGCGCCAGCAGCGCCATGGGACTAGCGGGGGGTCGAGGGGAGACCCAGTACTTC

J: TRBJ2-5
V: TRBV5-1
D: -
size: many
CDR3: CASSLSGQGGGETQYF
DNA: TGCGCCAGCAGCTTGAGCGGGCAGGGTGGGGGAGAGACCCAGTACTTC

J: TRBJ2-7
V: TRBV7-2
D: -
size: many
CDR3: CASSSQYGEPYEQYF
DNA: TGTGCCAGCAGCTCGCAGTACGGGGAGCCCTACGAGCAGTACTTC

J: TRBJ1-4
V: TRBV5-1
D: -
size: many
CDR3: CASSPGPSNEKLFF
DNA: TGCGCCAGCAGCCCAGGACCGAGTAATGAAAAACTGTTTTTT

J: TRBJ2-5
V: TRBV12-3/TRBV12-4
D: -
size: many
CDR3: CASRIGVETQYF
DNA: TGTGCCAGCAGAATAGGGGTGGAGACCCAGTACTTC

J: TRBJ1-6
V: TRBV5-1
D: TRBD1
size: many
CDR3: CASSLERGRPGSPLHF
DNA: TGCGCCAGCAGCTTGGAAAGGGGGCGGCCCGGATCACCCCTCCACTTT

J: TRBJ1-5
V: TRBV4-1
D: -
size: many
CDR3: CASSQDKGTLNQPQHF
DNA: TGCGCCAGCAGCCAAGATAAGGGAACACTGAATCAGCCCCAGCATTTT

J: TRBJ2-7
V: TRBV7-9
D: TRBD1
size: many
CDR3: CASSLTGVEQYF
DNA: TGTGCCAGCAGCTTAACAGGGGTAGAGCAGTACTTC

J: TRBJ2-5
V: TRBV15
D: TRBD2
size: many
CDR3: CATGFTSGGQETQYF
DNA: TGTGCCACCGGATTCACTAGCGGGGGCCAAGAGACCCAGTACTTC

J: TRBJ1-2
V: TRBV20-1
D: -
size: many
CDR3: CSARDRSGNYGYTF
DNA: TGCAGTGCTAGAGATCGTAGCGGAAACTATGGCTACACCTTC

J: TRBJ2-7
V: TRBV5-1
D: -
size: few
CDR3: CASSSGEGANTWREQYF
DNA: TGCGCCAGCAGCTCAGGCGAAGGGGCCAATACCTGGCGAGAGCAGTACTTC

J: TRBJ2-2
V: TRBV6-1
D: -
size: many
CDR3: CARQSGAQGSGELFF
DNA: TGTGCCAGACAATCAGGGGCCCAGGGGAGCGGGGAGCTGTTTTTT

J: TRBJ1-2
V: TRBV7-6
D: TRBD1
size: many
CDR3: CASSLGGNPGQGSGYTF
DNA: TGTGCCAGCAGCTTAGGGGGGAATCCGGGACAGGGTTCTGGCTACACCTTC

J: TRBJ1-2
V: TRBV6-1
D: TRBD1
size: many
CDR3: CASSEQGGYGYTF
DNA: TGTGCCAGCAGTGAACAGGGGGGCTATGGCTACACCTTC

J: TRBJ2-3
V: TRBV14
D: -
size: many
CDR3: CASSQEYGESTDTQYF
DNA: TGTGCCAGCAGCCAAGAATACGGGGAGAGCACAGATACGCAGTATTTT

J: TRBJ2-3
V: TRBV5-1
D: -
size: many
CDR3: CASSFLTGIGHTQYF
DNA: TGCGCCAGCAGCTTTCTCACCGGAATCGGCCATACGCAGTATTTT

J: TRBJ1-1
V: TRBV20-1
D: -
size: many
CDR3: CSARYRLGPTNTEAFF
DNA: TGCAGTGCTAGATATCGACTGGGCCCCACGAACACTGAAGCTTTCTTT

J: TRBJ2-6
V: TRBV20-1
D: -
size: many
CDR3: CSATQDRSGANVLTF
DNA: TGCAGTGCTACCCAGGACCGCTCTGGGGCCAACGTCCTGACTTTC

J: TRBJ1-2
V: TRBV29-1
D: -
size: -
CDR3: CSARTGKQGGYTF
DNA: TGCAGCGCACGCACAGGGAAACAGGGTGGCTACACCTTC

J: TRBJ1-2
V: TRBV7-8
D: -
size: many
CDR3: CASSNEAGIGYGYTF
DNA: TGTGCCAGCAGCAACGAGGCAGGGATAGGCTATGGCTACACCTTC

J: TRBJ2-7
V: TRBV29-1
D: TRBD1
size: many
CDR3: CSVGTGGFEQYF
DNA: TGCAGCGTGGGGACAGGGGGATTTGAGCAGTACTTC

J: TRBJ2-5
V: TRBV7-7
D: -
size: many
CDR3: CASSPSRETQYF
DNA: TGTGCCAGCAGCCCTAGCCGCGAGACCCAGTACTTC

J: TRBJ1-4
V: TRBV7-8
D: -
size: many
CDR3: CASSEGPGWDNEKLFF
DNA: TGTGCCAGCAGCGAGGGGCCAGGGTGGGACAATGAAAAACTGTTTTTT

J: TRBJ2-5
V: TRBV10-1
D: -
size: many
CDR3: CASSDFQGFSETQYF
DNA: TGCGCCAGCAGTGACTTCCAGGGTTTCAGCGAGACCCAGTACTTC

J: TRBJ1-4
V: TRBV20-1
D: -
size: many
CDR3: CSARVQNNEKLFF
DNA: TGCAGTGCTAGGGTGCAGAATAATGAAAAACTGTTTTTT

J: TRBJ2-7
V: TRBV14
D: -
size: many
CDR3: CASSDAGGTTGTYEQYF
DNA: TGTGCCAGCAGCGACGCGGGCGGCACGACAGGAACCTACGAGCAGTACTTC

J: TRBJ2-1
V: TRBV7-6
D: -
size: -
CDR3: CDSSLVQKGNAQFF
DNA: TGTGACAGCAGCTTAGTCCAGAAGGGCAATGCGCAGTTCTTC

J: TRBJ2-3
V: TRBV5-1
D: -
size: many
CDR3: CASSFRTDTQYF
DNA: TGCGCCAGCAGCTTTAGGACAGATACGCAGTATTTT

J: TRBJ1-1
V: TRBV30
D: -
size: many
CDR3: CAWSVQARPTEAFF
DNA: TGTGCCTGGAGTGTACAAGCCCGGCCCACTGAAGCTTTCTTT

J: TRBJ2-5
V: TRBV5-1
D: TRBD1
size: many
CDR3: CASRQGVNQETQYF
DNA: TGCGCCAGCAGACAGGGGGTAAACCAAGAGACCCAGTACTTC

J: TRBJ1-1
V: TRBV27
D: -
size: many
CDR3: CASLGQPNTEAFF
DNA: TGTGCCAGCCTCGGACAACCGAACACTGAAGCTTTCTTT

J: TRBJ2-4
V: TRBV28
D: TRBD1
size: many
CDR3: CASSLLGTGDQNIQYF
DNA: TGTGCCAGCAGTTTGCTCGGGACAGGGGATCAGAACATTCAGTACTTC

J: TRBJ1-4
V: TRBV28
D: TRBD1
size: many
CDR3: CASSPGGERDEKLFF
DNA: TGTGCCAGCAGTCCAGGGGGGGAGAGGGATGAAAAACTGTTTTTT

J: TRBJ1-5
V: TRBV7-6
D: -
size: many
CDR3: CASSPRSGSLDQPQHF
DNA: TGTGCCAGCAGCCCACGTTCAGGGAGTCTCGATCAGCCCCAGCATTTT

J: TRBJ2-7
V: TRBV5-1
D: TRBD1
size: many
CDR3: CASSEDRGSREQYF
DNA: TGCGCCAGCAGCGAGGACAGGGGGAGCCGCGAGCAGTACTTC

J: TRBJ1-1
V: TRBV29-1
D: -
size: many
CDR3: CSVRMNTEAFF
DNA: TGCAGCGTTCGGATGAACACTGAAGCTTTCTTT

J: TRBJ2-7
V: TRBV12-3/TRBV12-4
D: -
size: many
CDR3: CASQKLRSSYEQYF
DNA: TGTGCCAGCCAAAAACTCCGGAGCTCCTACGAGCAGTACTTC

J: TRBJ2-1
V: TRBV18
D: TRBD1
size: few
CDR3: CASSPDRGPENEQFF
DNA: TGTGCCAGCTCACCGGACAGGGGGCCGGAGAATGAGCAGTTCTTC

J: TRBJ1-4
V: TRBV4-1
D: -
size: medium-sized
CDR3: CASSQYIIRGEKLFF
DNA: TGCGCCAGCAGCCAATATATCATACGCGGTGAAAAACTGTTTTTT